The rows below give T cell receptor beta chains drawn from one sample of a study of cytomegalovirus exposure and HLA in healthy donors. Assay used: immunoSEQ multiplex PCR; TCRdb lists only in-frame clones, some missing. Among roughly 180,000 clones, approximately 80% were seen once, and the ten largest hold roughly 4.8%. Sequencing input: PBMCs. The receptor source for this set is a woman in her forties or fifties in good health and CMV-seropositive. The CDR3 runs from the conserved cysteine through the conserved F or W. D genes are given only for firm matches. The listing skips clone size in some rows; elsewhere it reads once, few, many or a size class.

cdr3_length,v_call,j_call,d_call,clone_size,cdr3_aa,cdr3_nt
15,TRBV5-1,TRBJ2-1,TRBD2,.,CASSLGLAGGQEQFF,TGCGCCAGCAGCTTGGGGTTAGCGGGAGGGCAAGAGCAGTTCTTC
13,TRBV14,TRBJ2-2,.,few,CASSQRGSGELFF,TGTGCCAGCAGCCAGCGCGGATCCGGGGAGCTGTTTTTT
15,TRBV7-9,TRBJ2-1,TRBD2,.,CASSLGESGSNEQFF,TGTGCCAGCAGCTTAGGAGAAAGCGGGAGCAATGAGCAGTTCTTC
14,TRBV7-8,TRBJ2-1,TRBD2,.,CASSSSGLAELEFF,TGTGCCAGCAGCTCCTCAGGACTAGCCGAATTGGAGTTCTTC
19,TRBV11-2,TRBJ2-6,TRBD1,.,CASSLRGQGAFSGANVLTF,TGTGCCAGCAGCTTAAGAGGGCAGGGGGCGTTCTCTGGGGCCAACGTCCTGACTTTC
13,TRBV6-5,TRBJ2-7,.,.,CASRAGGLYEQYF,TGTGCCAGCAGGGCCGGGGGGCTCTACGAGCAGTACTTC
12,TRBV2,TRBJ1-2,.,.,CAVPTEGYGYTF,TGTGCCGTCCCAACCGAGGGCTATGGCTACACCTTC
15,TRBV6-5,TRBJ1-1,.,.,CASSYGHAMNTEAFF,TGTGCCAGCAGTTACGGACACGCAATGAACACTGAAGCTTTCTTT
16,TRBV18,TRBJ2-4,.,few,CASSPGELTTKNIQYF,TGTGCCAGCTCACCTGGGGAGCTAACTACCAAAAACATTCAGTACTTC
16,TRBV5-1,TRBJ1-2,TRBD1,.,CASSPATGTGSYGYTF,TGCGCCAGCAGCCCCGCAACCGGGACAGGGAGCTATGGCTACACCTTC